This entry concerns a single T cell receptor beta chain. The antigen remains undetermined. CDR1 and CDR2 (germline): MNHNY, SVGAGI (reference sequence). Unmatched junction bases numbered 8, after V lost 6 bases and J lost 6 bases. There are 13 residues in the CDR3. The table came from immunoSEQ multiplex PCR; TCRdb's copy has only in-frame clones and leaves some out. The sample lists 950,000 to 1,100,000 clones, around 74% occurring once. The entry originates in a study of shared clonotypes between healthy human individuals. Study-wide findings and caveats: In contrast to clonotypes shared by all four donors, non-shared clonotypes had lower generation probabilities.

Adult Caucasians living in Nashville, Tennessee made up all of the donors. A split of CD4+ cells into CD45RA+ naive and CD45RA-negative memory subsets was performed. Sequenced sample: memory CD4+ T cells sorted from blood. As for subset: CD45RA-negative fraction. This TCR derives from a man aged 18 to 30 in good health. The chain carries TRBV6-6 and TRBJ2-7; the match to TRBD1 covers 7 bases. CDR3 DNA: TGTGCCAGCAGCGACAGGGCCTGGGGCGAGCAGTACTTC. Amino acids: CASSDRAWGEQYF.